One and the same sample provided the 19 T cell receptor beta chains below, sequenced in a study of blood T cell repertoires in COVID-19 (dated by TCRdb to 2020 to 2022). The receptor library was made with the immunoSEQ multiplex PCR assay. The table comes from immuneACCESS by way of TCRdb, which keeps in-frame sequences with V and J called. Part of the clones is missing from these tables; in studies checked, under half for an unresolved V gene and the rest for unknown reasons. This sample gives 100,000 or so clones in total; about four fifths of them show up just once. The ten largest clones represent over 9% of the sample. The sample comprised peripheral blood. The receptor source for this set is a woman aged 70 to 79 with acute or convalescent COVID-19.

The chain is built from TRBV7-9 and TRBJ1-2; 8 nucleotides agree with TRBD1. CDR1 is SEHNR and CDR2 is FQNEAQ in the germline V gene (reference sequence). V shed 5 bases, J shed 1 base, and the junction held 15 bases outside the gene matches. This CDR3 is 18 amino acids long. This CDR3 reads CASSPTGVYPSDNYGYTF. CDR3 nucleotides: TGTGCCAGCAGCCCGACAGGGGTCTACCCGTCCGATAACTATGGCTACACCTTC.

The chain employs TRBV19 and TRBJ1-2; D unclear. The V gene lost 4 bases and the J gene lost 4 bases, with 13 bases spanning the gap. The V gene's germline CDR1 is LNHDA and CDR2 SQIVND (reference sequence). The CDR3 has 14 residues. CDR3: CASSTRGALYGYTF. In DNA, the CDR3 is TGTGCCAGTAGTACCCGGGGAGCACTCTATGGCTACACCTTC.

This clone appeared a few times. The chain combines TRBV14 with TRBJ1-1; D is undetermined. This CDR3 contains 13 residues. Germline CDR1 is SGHDN and CDR2 is FVKESK. The V and J ends lost 0 bases and 1 base respectively, with 3 bases between them. CDR3 residues: CASSQDGNTEAFF. The CDR3 DNA is TGTGCCAGCAGCCAAGACGGGAACACTGAAGCTTTCTTT.

J is TRBJ2-3 and V is TRBV7-8; perhaps TRBD2 as D (6 bases). This CDR3 region has 20 residues. V was trimmed by 1 base and J by 1 base, leaving 24 bases between them. Germline values: CDR1 SGHVS, CDR2 FQNEAQ. The CDR3 is CASSLGWLPKGREGTDTQYF. CDR3 nucleotide sequence: TGTGCCAGCAGCTTAGGGTGGCTCCCGAAAGGGCGGGAAGGCACAGATACGCAGTATTTT.

The chain carries TRBV30 and TRBJ2-3, with TRBD1 identical over 7 bases. The germline CDR1 and CDR2 sequences are GTSNPN and SVGIG (reference sequence). This CDR3 is built from 15 residues. Trimming removed 3 bases from V and 2 bases from J; junction bases left unmatched: 8. The CDR3 sequence: CAWRYRGLNTDTQYF. The CDR3 nucleotides read TGTGCCTGGAGATACAGGGGTCTGAACACAGATACGCAGTATTTT. Full variable domain (remainder filled in from reference TRBV30 and TRBJ2-3): SQTIHQWPATLVQPVGSPLSLECTVEGTSNPNLYWYRQAAGRGLQLLFYSVGIGQISSEVPQNLSASRPQDRQFILSSKKLLLSDSGFYLCAWRYRGLNTDTQYFGPGTRLTVL.

The chain links TRBV7-9 to TRBJ1-2; D remains ambiguous. CDR3 length: 13 amino acids. The germline V gene has CDR1 SEHNR and CDR2 FQNEAQ (reference sequence). Between the trimmed V and J ends, which lost 1 base and 8 bases, there was a span of 11 bases. The CDR3 region is CASSLGQVQGYTF. The CDR3 region has the DNA TGTGCCAGCAGCTTAGGGCAGGTTCAGGGCTACACCTTC. The variable domain in full, with the rest retrieved from reference TRBV7-9 and TRBJ1-2, is DTGVSQNPRHKITKRGQNVTFRCDPISEHNRLYWYRQTLGQGPEFLTYFQNEAQLEKSRLLSDRFSAERPKGSFSTLEIQRTEQGDSAMYLCASSLGQVQGYTFGSGTRLTVV.

The rearrangement links TRBV5-1 to TRBJ2-3; 11 bases are shared with TRBD2. CDR1 and CDR2 (germline): SGHRS, YFSETQ. This CDR3 contains 16 residues. Unmatched junction bases numbered 10, after V lost 5 bases and J lost 5 bases. The CDR3 coding sequence is TGCGCCAGCAGGAGTAGCGGGAGGGTGAGTGGAGATACGCAGTATTTT. Amino acids: CASRSSGRVSGDTQYF.

The V gene is TRBV4-1, the J gene TRBJ1-3; D is undetermined. This CDR3 has 14 amino acids. Germline values: CDR1 MGHRA, CDR2 YSYEKL. The germline V and J ends were trimmed by 0 bases and 1 base, with 4 bases remaining between them. The CDR3 DNA is TGCGCCAGCAGCCAAGACATGTCTGGAAACACCATATATTTT. Translating it yields CASSQDMSGNTIYF.

In DNA form, the CDR3 reads TGTGCCAGCAGCCACAGGGGCCTAGCCAAAAACATTCAGTACTTC. Amino acids: CASSHRGLAKNIQYF. The chain uses TRBV11-2 and TRBJ2-4; 7 bases are a match to TRBD1. This CDR3 is built from 15 residues. The V and J ends lost 5 bases and 0 bases, in that order; junction bases with no gene match: 4. Germline V gives CDR1 SGHAT, CDR2 FQNNGV.

On this clone itself: Other DNA variants within this sample encode the same CDR3. This chain joins TRBV27 and TRBJ1-3; no firm D call. V was cut by 2 bases and J by 1 base, with 6 bases left in between. CDR1 and CDR2 (germline): MNHEY, SMNVEV (reference sequence). This CDR3 is built from 14 residues. This CDR3 reads CASSLGGSGNTIYF. The CDR3 DNA is TGTGCCAGCAGTTTAGGAGGATCTGGAAACACCATATATTTT.

V usage is TRBV19 and J usage is TRBJ2-4; D perhaps matches TRBD1 (6 bases). The CDR3 is made up of 17 amino acids. Germline-derived CDR1 and CDR2 are LNHDA and SQIVND (reference sequence). Trimming took 5 bases from V and 1 from J, leaving 18 bases between them. CDR3 bases: TGTGCCAGTAGTGTCAACAGGGCGGAGAGGGCCAAAAACATTCAGTACTTC. This encodes CASSVNRAERAKNIQYF.

This rearrangement joins TRBV27 to TRBJ2-1; 9 bases are shared with TRBD2. The CDR3 is made up of 18 amino acids. Losses at the gene ends were 7 bases for V and 0 bases for J; bases not matched to a gene: 13. CDR1 MNHEY and CDR2 SMNVEV come from the germline V gene (reference sequence). The CDR3: CASNFGAGGPGSYNEQFF. DNA for the CDR3: TGTGCCAGCAATTTTGGTGCGGGAGGGCCGGGCTCCTACAATGAGCAGTTCTTC.

V is TRBV2 and J is TRBJ2-5; 9 bases line up with TRBD2. This CDR3 has 15 residues. With V trimmed by 6 bases and J by 1 base, 6 bases remained unmatched. CDR1 and CDR2 from the germline V gene are SNHLY and FYNNEI. CDR3 residues: CASRGDSGGQETQYF. For the CDR3, the DNA is TGTGCCAGCAGAGGGGATAGCGGGGGCCAAGAGACCCAGTACTTC.

V and J are TRBV5-6 and TRBJ2-7, with a tentative D call TRBD1 (6 bases). Between the trimmed V and J ends, which lost 1 base and 3 bases, there was a span of 8 bases. This CDR3 contains 13 residues. Germline loops: CDR1 SGHDT, CDR2 YYEEEE. DNA of the CDR3: TGTGCCAGCAGCTTGCGGGACAACTACGAGCAGTACTTC. Protein: CASSLRDNYEQYF.

The rearrangement uses TRBV30 and TRBJ2-3; 8 bases line up with TRBD2. After removal of 4 bases from V and 4 bases from J, the junction contained 4 bases not matched to a gene. This CDR3 is 13 amino acids long. Germline V CDR1 and CDR2: GTSNPN, SVGIG (reference sequence). The CDR3 nucleotides are TGTGCCTGGAAAGTGCGGGGGGCAGATACGCAGTATTTT. Residues: CAWKVRGADTQYF.

In this sample, this clone turned up once. This chain links TRBV2 with TRBJ1-2, with D hard to call. This CDR3 spans 13 amino acids. The V gene's germline CDR1 is SNHLY and CDR2 FYNNEI. V dropped 4 bases and J dropped 4 bases, with 10 bases sitting between them. CDR3 bases: TGTGCCAGCAGTGTAAGGGAGATCTATGGCTACACCTTC. Encoded protein: CASSVREIYGYTF.

The V and J genes are TRBV9 and TRBJ2-2, with 9 bases lining up with TRBD1. This CDR3 has 15 residues. After removal of 2 bases from V and 4 bases from J, the junction contained 3 bases not matched to a gene. CDR1 and CDR2 (germline): SGDLS, YYNGEE. The CDR3 nucleotides read TGTGCCAGCAGCGTGGCGACAGGGGGCACCGGGGAGCTGTTTTTT. This encodes CASSVATGGTGELFF.

V gene TRBV7-6 combines with J gene TRBJ2-1, with 9 bases aligning to TRBD2. Germline values: CDR1 SGHVS, CDR2 FNYEAQ. CDR3 length equals 17 residues. Germline trimming cut 3 bases from V and 7 bases from J; bases unmatched to any gene: 13. The CDR3 sequence is CASSFEGGTSSWNEQFF. CDR3 coding DNA: TGTGCCAGCAGCTTCGAGGGCGGGACTAGCTCTTGGAATGAGCAGTTCTTC.

The genes are TRBV10-3 and TRBJ1-5; D is undetermined. The CDR3 runs 14 residues. Per the germline V gene, CDR1 is ENHRY and CDR2 is SYGVKD. The V gene lost 3 bases and the J gene lost 4 bases, with 10 bases spanning the gap. The CDR3 reads CAISDEDGNQPQHF. The CDR3 DNA sequence: TGTGCCATCAGTGACGAGGATGGAAATCAGCCCCAGCATTTT.